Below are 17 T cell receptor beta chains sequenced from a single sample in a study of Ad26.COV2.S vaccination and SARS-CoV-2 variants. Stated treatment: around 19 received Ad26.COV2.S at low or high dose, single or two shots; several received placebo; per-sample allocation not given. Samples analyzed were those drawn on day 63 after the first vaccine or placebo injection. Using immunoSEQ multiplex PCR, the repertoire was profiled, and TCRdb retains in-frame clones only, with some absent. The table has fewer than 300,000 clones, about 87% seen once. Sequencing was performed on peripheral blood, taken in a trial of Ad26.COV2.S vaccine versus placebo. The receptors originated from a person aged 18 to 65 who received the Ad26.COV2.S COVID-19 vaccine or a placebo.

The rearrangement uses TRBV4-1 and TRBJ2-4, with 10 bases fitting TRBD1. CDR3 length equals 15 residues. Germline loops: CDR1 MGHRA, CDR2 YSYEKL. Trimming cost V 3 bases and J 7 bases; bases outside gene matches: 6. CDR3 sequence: CASSQHRDRGNIQYF. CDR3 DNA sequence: TGCGCCAGCAGCCAGCATCGGGACAGGGGTAACATTCAGTACTTC.

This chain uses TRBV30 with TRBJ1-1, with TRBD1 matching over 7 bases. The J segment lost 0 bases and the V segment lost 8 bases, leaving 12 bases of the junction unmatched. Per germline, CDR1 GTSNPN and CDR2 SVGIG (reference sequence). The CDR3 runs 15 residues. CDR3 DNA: TGTGCCGGAATCCGACAGGGTCGGCTGAACACTGAAGCTTTCTTT. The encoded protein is CAGIRQGRLNTEAFF.

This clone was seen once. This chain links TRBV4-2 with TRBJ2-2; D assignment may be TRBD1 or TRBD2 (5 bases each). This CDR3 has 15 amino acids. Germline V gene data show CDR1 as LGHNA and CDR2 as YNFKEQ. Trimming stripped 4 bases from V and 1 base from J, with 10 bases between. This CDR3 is CASSPRDLNTGELFF. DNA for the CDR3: TGTGCCAGCAGCCCCCGGGACCTGAACACCGGGGAGCTGTTTTTT.

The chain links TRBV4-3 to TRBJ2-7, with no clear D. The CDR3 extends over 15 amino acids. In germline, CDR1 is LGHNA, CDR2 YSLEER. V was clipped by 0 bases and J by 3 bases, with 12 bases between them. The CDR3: CASSQDFPLFYEQYF. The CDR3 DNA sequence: TGCGCCAGCAGCCAAGATTTTCCCCTTTTCTACGAGCAGTACTTC.

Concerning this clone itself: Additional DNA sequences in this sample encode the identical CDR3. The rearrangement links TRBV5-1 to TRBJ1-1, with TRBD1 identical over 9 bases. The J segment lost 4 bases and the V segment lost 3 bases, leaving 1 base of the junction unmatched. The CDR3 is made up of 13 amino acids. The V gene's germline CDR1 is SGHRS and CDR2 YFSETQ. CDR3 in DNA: TGCGCCAGCAGCTCGGGACAGGGCACTGAAGCTTTCTTT. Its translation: CASSSGQGTEAFF. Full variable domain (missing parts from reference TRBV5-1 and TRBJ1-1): KAGVTQTPRYLIKTRGQQVTLSCSPISGHRSVSWYQQTPGQGLQFLFEYFSETQRNKGNFPGRFSGRQFSNSRSEMNVSTLELGDSALYLCASSSGQGTEAFFGQGTRLTVV.

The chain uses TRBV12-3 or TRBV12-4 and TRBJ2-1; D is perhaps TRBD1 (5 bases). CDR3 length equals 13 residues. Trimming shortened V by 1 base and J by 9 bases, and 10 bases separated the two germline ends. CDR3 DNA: TGTGCCAGCAGTTTAGTCGCAGGGATTGAGCAGTTCTTC. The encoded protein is CASSLVAGIEQFF.

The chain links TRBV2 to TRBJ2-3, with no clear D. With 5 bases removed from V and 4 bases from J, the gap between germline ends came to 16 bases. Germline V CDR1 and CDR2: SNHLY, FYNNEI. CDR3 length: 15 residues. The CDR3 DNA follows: TGTGCCAGCAGTACGGGCCACGTGGGCTCAGATACGCAGTATTTT. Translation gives CASSTGHVGSDTQYF.

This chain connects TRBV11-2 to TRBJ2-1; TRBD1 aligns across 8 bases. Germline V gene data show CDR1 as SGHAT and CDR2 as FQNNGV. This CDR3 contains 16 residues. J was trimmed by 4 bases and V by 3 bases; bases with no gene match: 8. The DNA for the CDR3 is TGTGCCAGCAGCTTGGCCGGGACAGGAGGGTACAATGAGCAGTTCTTC. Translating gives CASSLAGTGGYNEQFF.

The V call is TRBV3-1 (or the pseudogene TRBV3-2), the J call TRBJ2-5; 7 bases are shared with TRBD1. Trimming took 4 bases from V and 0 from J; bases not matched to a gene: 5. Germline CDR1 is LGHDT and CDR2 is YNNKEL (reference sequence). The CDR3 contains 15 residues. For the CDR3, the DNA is TGTGCCAGCAGCCTTGGGACAGACTACCAAGAGACCCAGTACTTC. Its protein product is CASSLGTDYQETQYF.

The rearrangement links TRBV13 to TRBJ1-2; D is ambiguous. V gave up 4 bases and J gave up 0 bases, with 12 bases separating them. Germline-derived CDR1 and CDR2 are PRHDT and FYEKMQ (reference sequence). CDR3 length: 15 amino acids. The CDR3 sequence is CASSSGDGTNYGYTF. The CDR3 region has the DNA TGTGCCAGCAGCTCGGGCGACGGTACTAACTATGGCTACACCTTC. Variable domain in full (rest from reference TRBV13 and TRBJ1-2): AAGVIQSPRHLIKEKRETATLKCYPIPRHDTVYWYQQGPGQDPQFLISFYEKMQSDKGSIPDRFSAQQFSDYHSELNMSSLELGDSALYFCASSSGDGTNYGYTFGSGTRLTVV.

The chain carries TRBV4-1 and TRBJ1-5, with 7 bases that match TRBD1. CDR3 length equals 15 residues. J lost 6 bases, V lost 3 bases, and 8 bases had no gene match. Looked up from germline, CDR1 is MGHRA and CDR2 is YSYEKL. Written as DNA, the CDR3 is TGCGCCAGCAGCCAGGCTGACAGGGAGAGTCAGCCCCAGCATTTT. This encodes CASSQADRESQPQHF.

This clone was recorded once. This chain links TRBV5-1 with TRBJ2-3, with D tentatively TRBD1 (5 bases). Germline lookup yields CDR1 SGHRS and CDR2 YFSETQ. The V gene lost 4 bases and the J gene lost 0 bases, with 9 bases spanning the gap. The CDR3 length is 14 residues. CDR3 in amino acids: CASSGAMSTDTQYF. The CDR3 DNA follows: TGCGCCAGCAGCGGGGCGATGAGCACAGATACGCAGTATTTT.

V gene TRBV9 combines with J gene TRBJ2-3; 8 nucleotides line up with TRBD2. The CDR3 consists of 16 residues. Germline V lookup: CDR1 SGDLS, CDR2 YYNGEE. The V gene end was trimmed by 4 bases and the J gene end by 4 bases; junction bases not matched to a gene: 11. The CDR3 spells CASSTPRGGLPDTQYF. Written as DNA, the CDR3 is TGTGCCAGCAGCACCCCCCGGGGGGGGCTACCAGATACGCAGTATTTT.

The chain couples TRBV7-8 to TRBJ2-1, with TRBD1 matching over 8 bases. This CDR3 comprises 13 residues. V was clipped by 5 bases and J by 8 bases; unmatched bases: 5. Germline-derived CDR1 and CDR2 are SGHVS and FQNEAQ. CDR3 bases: TGTGCCAGCAGCGTCGACAGGGGCGATGAGCAGTTCTTC. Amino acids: CASSVDRGDEQFF.

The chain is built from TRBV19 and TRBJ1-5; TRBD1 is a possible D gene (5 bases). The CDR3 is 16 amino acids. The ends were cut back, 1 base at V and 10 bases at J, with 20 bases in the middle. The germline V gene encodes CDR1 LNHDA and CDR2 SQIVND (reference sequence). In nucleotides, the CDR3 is TGTGCCAGTAGTATAGCCCTCCGACAGACCGAATCCCCCCAGCATTTT. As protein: CASSIALRQTESPQHF.

The CDR3 loop reads CASSEARRGRGAQHF. The CDR3 DNA reads TGTGCCAGCAGTGAAGCGCGTAGGGGACGTGGGGCCCAGCATTTT. The chain carries TRBV6-1 and TRBJ1-5, with D possibly matching TRBD1 (5 bases). This CDR3 has 15 residues. The germline V and J ends were trimmed by 0 bases and 11 bases, with 17 bases remaining between them. Germline V gene lookup returns CDR1 MNHNS and CDR2 SASEGT.

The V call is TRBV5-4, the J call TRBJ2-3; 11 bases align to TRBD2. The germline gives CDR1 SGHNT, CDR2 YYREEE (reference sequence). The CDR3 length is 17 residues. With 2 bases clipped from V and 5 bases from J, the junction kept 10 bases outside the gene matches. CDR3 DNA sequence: TGTGCCAGCAGCTTTCCGACTAGCGGGGACGGTAAAGATACGCAGTATTTT. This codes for CASSFPTSGDGKDTQYF.